The 21 T cell receptor beta chains listed next were all sequenced from one sample in a study of T cells expressing NK-cell markers. With the 5' RACE reads reprocessed, TCRdb shows one record per CDR3 protein and no DNA. Listed are about 170,000 distinct CDR3 sequences; 20% to 25% falls within the top ten. Input material: blood T cells: a sorted CD56 or NKG2C T cell subset, CD4+ or CD8+ T cells, or bulk PBMC T cells (not recorded which). All receptors come from a man aged 18-75 years in good health.

The chain recombines TRBV7-8 with TRBJ1-5; TCRdb's assignment of TRBD1 cannot be checked, as there is no DNA. The CDR3 loop spans 16 amino acids. Germline V lookup: CDR1 SGHVS, CDR2 FQNEAQ. Here the CDR3 reads CASSLGDRVGNQPQHF.

V gene TRBV2 combines with J gene TRBJ1-2. This CDR3 is built from 13 residues. Germline CDR1 and CDR2: SNHLY and FYNNEI. The CDR3 sequence: CASKVKGIAGYTF.

This chain uses TRBV6-1 with TRBJ1-1; TCRdb returns TRBD1, unconfirmable since there is no DNA. Per the germline V gene, CDR1 is MNHNS and CDR2 is SASEGT. The length of the CDR3 is 15 residues. The CDR3 sequence: CASSVGADLNTEAFF.

The chain couples TRBV2 to TRBJ1-1. The germline CDR1 and CDR2 sequences are SNHLY and FYNNEI. The CDR3 has 13 residues. CDR3 amino acids: CASTDGGLNEAFF. The variable domain in full, with the rest retrieved from reference TRBV2 and TRBJ1-1, is EPEVTQTPSHQVTQMGQEVILRCVPISNHLYFYWYRQILGQKVEFLVSFYNNEISEKSEIFDDQFSVERPDGSNFTLKIRSTKLEDSAMYFCASTDGGLNEAFFGQGTRLTVV.

This chain uses TRBV12-3 or TRBV12-4 with TRBJ2-7. This CDR3 comprises 14 residues. The CDR3 sequence is CASGYDRGAHEQYF.

The chain employs TRBV19 and TRBJ2-1; TCRdb lists TRBD2, though no DNA is available to test this call. The CDR3 loop spans 15 amino acids. Germline-derived CDR1 and CDR2 are LNHDA and SQIVND (reference sequence). CDR3 in amino acids: CASSMELALYNEQFF.

The rearrangement uses TRBV28 and TRBJ2-3; the TRBD2 assignment by TCRdb is unverifiable without DNA. The CDR3 sequence is 14 residues long. Per germline, CDR1 MDHEN and CDR2 SYDVKM. The chain's CDR3 is CASSLSGTLDTQYF.

The V gene is TRBV15, the J gene TRBJ1-5. The CDR3 spans 17 residues. CDR1 LNHNV and CDR2 YYDKDF come from the germline V gene (reference sequence). The CDR3 here is CATSRDLVVAGRLPQHF.

The chain recombines TRBV12-3 or TRBV12-4 with TRBJ2-1; TCRdb's D call of TRBD2 is untestable without DNA. The length of the CDR3 is 13 residues. CDR3: CASSLTSGQEQFF.

The rearrangement joins TRBV30 to TRBJ2-2; TCRdb calls TRBD1, which cannot be checked without DNA. The CDR3 spans 15 residues. Germline lookup yields CDR1 GTSNPN and CDR2 SVGIG (reference sequence). The CDR3 reads CAWSVRQMPSGELFF.

The V and J genes are TRBV27 and TRBJ2-1; TCRdb gives TRBD1 as the D gene, but with no DNA this cannot be confirmed. Per germline, CDR1 MNHEY and CDR2 SMNVEV (reference sequence). The CDR3 spans 13 residues. The CDR3 here is CASSLVGVAEQFF.

This chain uses TRBV11-2 with TRBJ2-1. CDR1 and CDR2 from the germline V gene are SGHAT and FQNNGV. This CDR3 is built from 15 residues. CDR3 sequence: CASSLVLITYNEQFF.

The chain has TRBV28 and TRBJ1-2. This CDR3 is 15 amino acids long. CDR1 and CDR2 from the germline V gene are MDHEN and SYDVKM. The chain's CDR3 is CASSLVGTTMDGYTF.

This rearrangement joins TRBV6-1 to TRBJ1-2; the D call from TCRdb, TRBD1, cannot be confirmed without DNA. CDR1 and CDR2 from the germline V gene are MNHNS and SASEGT. There are 13 residues in the CDR3. Here the CDR3 reads CASTGQGVVGYTF.

This chain's CDR3 is CASSYQGGGPNEQFF. J is TRBJ2-1 and V is TRBV7-3; TCRdb outputs TRBD2, but without DNA this stays unchecked. Germline V gene lookup returns CDR1 SGHTA and CDR2 FQGTGA. The CDR3 loop spans 15 amino acids.

The J gene is TRBJ2-7, the V gene TRBV4-2; TCRdb proposes TRBD1, but this gene call is untestable without DNA. This CDR3 spans 16 amino acids. Germline CDR1 reads LGHNA; CDR2 reads YNFKEQ. CDR3 in amino acids: CASSQGPRDTSYEQYF.

The rearrangement uses TRBV12-3 or TRBV12-4 and TRBJ2-7; no DNA is available, so the TRBD1 call from TCRdb remains unchecked. This CDR3 is built from 12 residues. This CDR3 is CASTPGAGEQYF.

This CDR3 is CASSHRPGGMNTEAFF. The gene calls are TRBV3-1 and TRBJ1-1; TCRdb names TRBD1, which stays unverified in the absence of DNA. CDR3 length: 16 amino acids. Germline-derived CDR1 and CDR2 are LGHDT and YNNKEL (reference sequence).

The chain employs TRBV7-9 and TRBJ2-1; TCRdb outputs TRBD2, but without DNA this stays unchecked. Per germline, CDR1 SEHNR and CDR2 FQNEAQ (reference sequence). The CDR3 runs to 17 residues. CDR3 sequence: CASSPDRRGTSYNEQFF.

The chain is built from TRBV3-1 and TRBJ2-1; the TRBD1 assignment by TCRdb is unverifiable without DNA. The CDR3 sequence is 19 residues long. The germline V gene encodes CDR1 LGHDT and CDR2 YNNKEL (reference sequence). Here the CDR3 reads CASSQEKSGVQGSYNEQFF.

The CDR3 sequence is CASSILGGSDQPQHF. The genes are TRBV19 and TRBJ1-5. This CDR3 is 15 amino acids long. CDR1 is LNHDA and CDR2 is SQIVND in the germline V gene (reference sequence).